A selection of T cell receptor beta chains follows, all from one sample in a study of beta chain features in type 1 diabetes. Clones were read by immunoSEQ multiplex PCR, and TCRdb kept only the in-frame ones, dropping some. The sample lists over 700,000 clones; roughly 17% were seen once. Sequencing was performed on naive CD4+ T cells from blood. These receptors came from a young woman in good health. Each CDR3 is given with its conserved first and last residue. The D gene is left open where the match is weak. Clone size is not always given. Where it is, it says once, few, many or a class for expanded clones.

V gene,CDR3 length,clone size,J gene,D gene,CDR3 protein,CDR3 DNA
TRBV6-6,16,NA,TRBJ2-7,TRBD2,CASSYSRAGDWYEQYF,TGTGCCAGCAGTTACTCGAGAGCGGGAGATTGGTACGAGCAGTACTTC
TRBV5-1,13,few,TRBJ2-5,NA,CASSLAGGETQYF,TGCGCCAGCAGCTTGGCAGGTGGAGAGACCCAGTACTTC
TRBV28,13,few,TRBJ2-7,TRBD1,CASRTGQPYEQYF,TGTGCCAGCAGGACGGGACAGCCCTACGAGCAGTACTTC
TRBV5-6,13,few,TRBJ2-7,NA,CASSHQGASEQYF,TGTGCCAGCAGCCATCAAGGTGCATCCGAGCAGTACTTC
TRBV2,12,few,TRBJ2-1,TRBD2,CASNLAGDEQFF,TGTGCCAGCAACTTAGCGGGAGATGAGCAGTTCTTC
TRBV19,13,NA,TRBJ1-1,NA,CASSERTATEAFF,TGTGCCAGTAGTGAACGGACGGCGACTGAAGCTTTCTTT
TRBV19,17,NA,TRBJ2-7,TRBD1,CASSHPPGTGPTYEQYF,TGTGCCAGTAGTCATCCTCCTGGGACAGGGCCCACCTACGAGCAGTACTTC
TRBV7-2,16,few,TRBJ2-5,NA,CASSLTLTGHQETQYF,TGTGCCAGCAGCTTAACGCTTACAGGCCACCAAGAGACCCAGTACTTC
TRBV5-8,13,NA,TRBJ1-2,NA,CASSWLAARGYTF,TGTGCCAGCAGCTGGCTGGCGGCGCGGGGCTACACCTTC
TRBV7-9,15,NA,TRBJ1-1,TRBD1,CASRIPGQRNTEAFF,TGTGCCAGCAGAATACCGGGACAGAGGAACACTGAAGCTTTCTTT
TRBV18,14,NA,TRBJ2-7,TRBD2,CASSPEAGNDEQYF,TGTGCCAGCTCACCGGAAGCGGGAAACGACGAGCAGTACTTC
TRBV11-2,11,NA,TRBJ2-1,NA,CASSLTGRFFF,TGTGCCAGCAGCTTGACGGGAAGATTTTTCTTC
TRBV15,14,NA,TRBJ1-2,TRBD1,CATSKNTGGYGYTF,TGTGCCACCAGCAAAAATACAGGGGGCTATGGCTACACCTTC
TRBV28,15,few,TRBJ2-7,TRBD2,CASTLRGAGAYEQYF,TGTGCCAGCACTCTAAGGGGTGCGGGAGCCTACGAGCAGTACTTC
TRBV6-5,15,NA,TRBJ2-7,NA,CASSYSGTTRGEQYF,TGTGCCAGCAGTTACTCCGGGACGACGAGGGGGGAGCAGTACTTC
TRBV5-4,11,few,TRBJ2-5,NA,CASRGGETQYF,TGTGCCAGCAGGGGTGGGGAGACCCAGTACTTC
TRBV5-6,18,NA,TRBJ2-3,TRBD1,CASSLYRLIGQGTDTQYF,TGTGCCAGCAGCTTGTATCGATTAATCGGACAGGGCACAGATACGCAGTATTTT
TRBV29-1,13,few,TRBJ2-1,TRBD2,CSVAGRADNEQFF,TGCAGCGTTGCCGGGAGGGCCGATAATGAGCAGTTCTTC
TRBV28,15,NA,TRBJ2-1,NA,CASSFRHYTYNEQFF,TGTGCCAGCAGTTTTCGCCACTATACATACAATGAGCAGTTCTTC
TRBV6-5,14,NA,TRBJ1-2,NA,CASRQTGRPYGYTF,TGTGCCAGCAGACAAACGGGACGGCCCTATGGCTACACCTTC
TRBV4-2,17,few,TRBJ2-1,NA,CASSQESRRTAYNEQFF,TGTGCCAGCAGCCAAGAATCGCGGCGAACGGCGTACAATGAGCAGTTCTTC
TRBV7-6,13,few,TRBJ2-1,NA,CASSLDTPTEQFF,TGTGCCAGCAGCTTAGATACCCCCACTGAGCAGTTCTTC
TRBV6-6,14,few,TRBJ2-7,NA,CASSYGDKEAVKYF,TGTGCCAGCAGTTACGGGGACAAGGAGGCAGTGAAGTACTTC
TRBV11-3,15,few,TRBJ2-1,NA,CASSLGQAGLNEQFF,TGTGCCAGCAGCTTAGGACAAGCGGGTTTGAATGAGCAGTTCTTC
TRBV6-5,15,NA,TRBJ1-1,NA,CASSYSISGRTEAFF,TGTGCCAGCAGTTACTCGATTTCAGGGCGAACTGAAGCTTTCTTT
TRBV5-1,14,NA,TRBJ2-3,TRBD1,CASSAWTGTDTQYF,TGCGCCAGCAGCGCGTGGACAGGAACAGATACGCAGTATTTT
TRBV10-3,13,NA,TRBJ2-1,NA,CAITARTDNEQFF,TGTGCCATCACTGCTCGGACAGACAATGAGCAGTTCTTC
TRBV4-3,16,NA,TRBJ2-1,TRBD2,CASSQRGDGSYNEQFF,TGCGCCAGCAGCCAACGGGGGGACGGTTCCTACAATGAGCAGTTCTTC
TRBV19,14,few,TRBJ1-1,TRBD1,CASSYRGSGTEAFF,TGTGCCAGTAGTTACAGGGGGTCCGGCACTGAAGCTTTCTTT
TRBV18,18,NA,TRBJ2-1,TRBD2,CASSPPTSGRITLNEQFF,TGTGCCAGCTCACCGCCTACTAGCGGCAGGATAACTCTCAATGAGCAGTTCTTC
TRBV19,13,few,TRBJ1-2,TRBD1,CASSMGQEVRYTF,TGTGCCAGTAGTATGGGACAGGAGGTTCGCTACACCTTC
TRBV7-2,15,NA,TRBJ2-7,TRBD2,CASLISGRGDYEQYF,TGTGCCAGCCTGATTAGCGGGAGGGGAGACTACGAGCAGTACTTC
TRBV5-4,12,NA,TRBJ1-5,NA,CASSQHSQPQHF,TGTGCCAGCAGTCAACATAGTCAGCCCCAGCATTTT
TRBV7-2,17,few,TRBJ2-1,TRBD2,CASSLEVSTSGYNEQFF,TGTGCCAGCAGCTTAGAAGTTTCGACTAGCGGTTACAATGAGCAGTTCTTC
TRBV27,13,few,TRBJ2-7,TRBD1,CASSRTGGWEQYF,TGTGCCAGCAGTCGGACAGGGGGCTGGGAGCAGTACTTC
TRBV28,17,few,TRBJ2-2,TRBD2,CASSLGTSGRNTGELFF,TGTGCCAGCAGTTTGGGGACTAGCGGGAGGAACACCGGGGAGCTGTTTTTT
TRBV6-1,15,NA,TRBJ1-5,NA,CASSTQGYGNQPQHF,TGTGCCAGCAGTACACAGGGTTACGGCAATCAGCCCCAGCATTTT
TRBV7-2,16,NA,TRBJ2-7,TRBD2,CASSLVPLAGVYEQYF,TGTGCCAGCAGCTTAGTACCCCTAGCGGGAGTTTACGAGCAGTACTTC
TRBV5-5,15,NA,TRBJ1-5,NA,CASSLVSQSNQPQHF,TGTGCCAGCAGCTTGGTGTCTCAGTCCAATCAGCCCCAGCATTTT
TRBV7-3,13,few,TRBJ1-1,NA,CASSFNRATEAFF,TGTGCCAGCAGCTTTAACAGGGCGACTGAAGCTTTCTTT
TRBV19,19,few,TRBJ2-1,TRBD2,CASSMVRGGGSGSYNEQFF,TGTGCCAGTAGTATGGTCAGGGGGGGAGGTAGCGGGAGCTACAATGAGCAGTTCTTC
TRBV10-3,18,few,TRBJ2-3,TRBD2,CAISEGLAGGARTDTQYF,TGTGCCATCAGCGAGGGACTAGCGGGAGGAGCCAGGACAGATACGCAGTATTTT
TRBV7-9,14,NA,TRBJ1-1,NA,CASSLGQLNTEAFF,TGTGCCAGCAGCTTAGGACAGTTGAACACTGAAGCTTTCTTT
TRBV18,12,NA,TRBJ2-5,NA,CASSPGRETQYF,TGTGCCAGCTCACCAGGGAGAGAGACCCAGTACTTC
TRBV7-9,15,NA,TRBJ1-1,TRBD1,CASSSSSPGGTEAFF,TGTGCCAGCAGCTCCTCCTCACCAGGGGGGACTGAAGCTTTCTTT
TRBV2,14,few,TRBJ2-5,NA,CASSARTQQETQYF,TGTGCCAGCAGTGCCCGGACTCAACAAGAGACCCAGTACTTC
TRBV9,14,NA,TRBJ2-1,TRBD2,CASSVAGGSNEQFF,TGTGCCAGCAGCGTAGCGGGAGGGTCGAATGAGCAGTTCTTC
TRBV7-2,14,NA,TRBJ2-1,NA,CASSLERGRTEQFF,TGTGCCAGCAGCTTAGAGAGGGGACGGACTGAGCAGTTCTTC
TRBV7-9,13,few,TRBJ2-5,NA,CASSLTSSETQYF,TGTGCCAGCAGCTTAACTAGCTCCGAGACCCAGTACTTC
TRBV25-1,13,few,TRBJ1-1,TRBD1,CASSDPGTVEAFF,TGTGCCAGCAGTGATCCAGGGACAGTTGAAGCTTTCTTT
TRBV4-3,16,NA,TRBJ2-3,TRBD2,CASSQEHSGEGDTQYF,TGCGCCAGCAGCCAAGAACACAGCGGGGAGGGAGATACGCAGTATTTT
TRBV5-6,15,few,TRBJ2-2,NA,CASSFVAERTGELFF,TGTGCCAGCAGCTTCGTCGCGGAGCGCACCGGGGAGCTGTTTTTT
TRBV6-4,13,few,TRBJ2-6,NA,CASRGAGANVLTF,TGTGCCAGCAGGGGGGCAGGGGCCAACGTCCTGACTTTC
TRBV15,16,few,TRBJ1-1,NA,CATSREKNSFRGKAFF,TGTGCCACCAGCAGAGAGAAGAACAGTTTTCGGGGTAAAGCTTTCTTT
TRBV10-3,13,few,TRBJ1-5,NA,CAISGSGNQPQHF,TGTGCCATCAGTGGTTCGGGTAATCAGCCCCAGCATTTT
TRBV5-1,14,few,TRBJ1-1,NA,CASSYQGMNTEAFF,TGCGCCAGCAGCTACCAGGGGATGAACACTGAAGCTTTCTTT
TRBV19,14,few,TRBJ2-2,NA,CASSTGRGAGELFF,TGTGCCAGTAGTACAGGGCGAGGGGCCGGGGAGCTGTTTTTT
TRBV2,15,few,TRBJ2-1,TRBD2,CASSELLASYNEQFF,TGTGCCAGCAGTGAATTACTAGCGTCCTACAATGAGCAGTTCTTC
TRBV5-1,14,few,TRBJ2-5,NA,CASSLVQGRETQYF,TGCGCCAGCAGCTTGGTACAGGGAAGAGAGACCCAGTACTTC
TRBV7-2,14,few,TRBJ2-5,NA,CASSPYTGRETQYF,TGTGCCAGCAGCCCGTATACAGGGCGGGAGACCCAGTACTTC